This TCR beta chain was observed in a study of identical twins. A universal primer site was added by template switching, and unique molecular identifiers were carried by the cDNA. TCRdb re-analysed the 5' RACE reads in MiXCR, keeping a single row per CDR3 protein. The table includes hundreds of thousands of distinct CDR3 sequences, roughly 8% detected once. Study findings and constraints: Conclusions leaned on cross-sectional statistical analysis and did not track the same donors over time. Out-of-frame TCR alpha sharing observed in monozygotic twins exceeded model estimates.

Germline loops: CDR1 WSHSY, CDR2 SAAADI. V was shortened by 3 bases and J by 2 bases, with 8 bases between the two germline ends. There are 14 residues in the CDR3. This clonotype was seen a handful of times. What it recognizes is unknown. These data were likewise used in another study, on yellow fever vaccine responses in identical twins.

The clonotype comes from a woman aged 18-29 years in good health. The chain links TRBV10-2 to TRBJ1-3; D might be TRBD1 (5 bases). Source material: PBMCs. In DNA form, the CDR3 reads TGCGCCAGCAGTGACGCAGGGACTGGAAACACCATATATTTT. Protein: CASSDAGTGNTIYF.